The 7 T cell receptor beta chains given below trace back to one sample, sequenced in a study of cytomegalovirus exposure and HLA in healthy donors. The PCR was carried out with 60 Vbeta primers and 13 Jbeta primers. Sequenced by immunoSEQ multiplex PCR; TCRdb stores in-frame clones only, minus some. The sample holds approximately 210,000 clones; around 79% are singletons and the top ten take 1.8%. The sequencing sample was made of PBMCs. These receptor sequences come from a male donor in good health and CMV-seronegative.

The rearrangement uses TRBV5-6 and TRBJ2-1, with 10 positions matching TRBD1. The CDR3 is 15 residues long. With V trimmed by 2 bases and J by 2 bases, 1 base remained unmatched. Germline V lookup: CDR1 SGHDT, CDR2 YYEEEE. CDR3 coding DNA: TGTGCCAGCAGCTTTGGACAGGGGGCCTACAATGAGCAGTTCTTC. It codes for CASSFGQGAYNEQFF.

V and J are TRBV4-3 and TRBJ2-5, with a possible D match to TRBD2 (5 bases). Germline CDR1 and CDR2: LGHNA and YSLEER. The CDR3 covers 13 residues. Deletions cut 4 bases from V and 5 bases from J, with 11 bases between. This CDR3 is CASSRGRGETQYF. The CDR3 DNA is TGCGCCAGCAGCCGAGGACGAGGGGAGACCCAGTACTTC.

The V call is TRBV28, the J call TRBJ1-4; 9 nucleotides match TRBD1. Trimming removed 6 bases from V and 6 bases from J; junction bases left unmatched: 5. Germline assignment: CDR1 MDHEN and CDR2 SYDVKM. CDR3 size: 14 residues. The CDR3 sequence is CASRPTGGHEKLFF. As DNA, the CDR3 is TGTGCCAGCAGGCCGACAGGGGGGCATGAAAAACTGTTTTTT.

This clone turned up a few times. The chain uses TRBV9 and TRBJ1-4; D is uncertain. Deletions cut 0 bases from V and 3 bases from J, with 6 bases between. This CDR3 comprises 14 residues. Germline assignment: CDR1 SGDLS and CDR2 YYNGEE. The CDR3 DNA sequence: TGTGCCAGCAGCGTAGGCCAGGCTAATGAAAAACTGTTTTTT. Amino acid sequence: CASSVGQANEKLFF.

The chain is built from TRBV5-1 and TRBJ1-1; perhaps TRBD1 as D (6 bases). CDR1 and CDR2 from the germline V gene are SGHRS and YFSETQ. This CDR3 has 14 residues. The germline V and J ends were trimmed by 3 bases and 3 bases, with 12 bases remaining between them. The CDR3 here is CASSSEGGYTEAFF. The CDR3, as DNA: TGCGCCAGCAGCTCGGAGGGGGGGTACACTGAAGCTTTCTTT.

The chain is built from TRBV6-5 and TRBJ1-4, with D perhaps TRBD1 (5 bases). This CDR3 has 13 amino acids. Looked up from germline, CDR1 is MNHEY and CDR2 is SVGAGI. V shed 4 bases and J shed 17 bases, with 20 bases lying between them. CDR3 sequence: CASSFRRGSSEFF. CDR3 coding DNA: TGTGCCAGCAGTTTTCGGAGGGGTAGTTCAGAATTTTTT.

The chain has TRBV6-1 and TRBJ1-5, with unresolved D. The V gene lost 2 bases and the J gene lost 3 bases, with 8 bases spanning the gap. The CDR3 totals 14 residues. CDR1 and CDR2 from the germline V gene are MNHNS and SASEGT. The CDR3: CASSEITPNQPQHF. The CDR3 nucleotides are TGTGCCAGCAGTGAAATAACTCCCAATCAGCCCCAGCATTTT.